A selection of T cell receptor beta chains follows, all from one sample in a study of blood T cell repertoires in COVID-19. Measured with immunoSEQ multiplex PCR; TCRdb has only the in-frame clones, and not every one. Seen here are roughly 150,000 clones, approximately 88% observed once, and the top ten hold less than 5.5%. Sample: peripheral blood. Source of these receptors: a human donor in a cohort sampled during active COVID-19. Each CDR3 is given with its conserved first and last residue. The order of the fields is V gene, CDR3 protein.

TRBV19	CASSMGGGANQPQHF
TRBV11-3	CASSLGGRVLMNTEAFF
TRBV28	CASSLVAGDLSYNEQFF
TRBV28	CASSLWLTGNQETQYF
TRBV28	CASRTGGYGYTF
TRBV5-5	CASSLAGSYGYTF
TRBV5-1	CASSSGTGMNEQYF
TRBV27	CASSTGQGRWQPQHF
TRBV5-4	CASSRPGAHGYTF
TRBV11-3	CASRLTTRGNTQYF
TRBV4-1	CASSQEPGNEQFF
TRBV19	CATSYKADKGTEAFF
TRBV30	CAWGSGNRAFF
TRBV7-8	CASSSRGQANTEAFF
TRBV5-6	CASSPITGVANTEAFF
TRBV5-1	CASSMGLAGAIEQFF
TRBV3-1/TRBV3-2	CASSPRGVGVNTIYF
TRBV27	CASKSIAGPYNEQFF
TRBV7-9	CASSHPGTGDNYGYTF
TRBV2	CATAGYEQYF
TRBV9	CASSVASGGEGETQYF
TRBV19	CASRRVAGNTIYF
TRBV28	CASSPGQAFQPQHF
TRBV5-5	CASSYPAGAGTEAFF
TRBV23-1	CASSHRSNQPQHF
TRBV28	CASSSGQGENSPLHF
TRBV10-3	CAISPGQGLGQETQYF
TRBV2	CASSELRGPHGYTF
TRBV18	CASSPAAGQTEAFF
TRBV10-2	CASSEAGEYNEQFF
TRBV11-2	CASSLKSGGAGELFF
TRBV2	CASREGAYSNQPQHF
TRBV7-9	CASSFPGTDINYGYTF
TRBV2	CASSSVVQLSNQPQHF
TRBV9	CASSRPATGYNSPLHF
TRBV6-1	CASSDLGTSIHEQYF
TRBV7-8	CASSRGVAGGARQYEQYF
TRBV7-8	CASSSSRGSETQYF
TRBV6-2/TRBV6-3	CASSWTDRGLSNTEAFF
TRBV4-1	CASSQGSGGSDQYF
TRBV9	CASSGPGLAANEQFF
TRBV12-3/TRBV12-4	CASSKHRGRSEYF
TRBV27	CASSPTSAHSYEQYF
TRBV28	CASSLPGQGKDGYTF
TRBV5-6	CASSLGPGMVGYGYTF
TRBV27	CATAPGISYEQYF
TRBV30	CAWRPDRRSSYNSPLHF
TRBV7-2	CASSLGTGGHEQYF
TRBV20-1	CSASRDLYNEQFF
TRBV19	CASSSPTGQFF